This passage covers 18 T cell receptor beta chains from one sample sequenced in a study of pediatric ulcerative colitis (dated by TCRdb to about 2019). Libraries were built with the immunoSEQ multiplex PCR assay. TCRdb stores this immuneACCESS table with in-frame sequences only. Part of the clones is absent; in the studies checked, under half of the shortfall reflects unresolved V genes, and no reason is known for the rest. Counted in this sample were under 5,000 clones; about 92% of them appeared once. About 1.1% of the sample comes from the top ten. Sequencing was performed on blood. Receptors originate from a boy aged 10-17 years who was a control in a study of pediatric ulcerative colitis.

This clone has only a few counts. The chain links TRBV5-1 to TRBJ1-1; the D is unclear. The CDR3 consists of 13 residues. Germline-derived CDR1 and CDR2 are SGHRS and YFSETQ. The V end lost 1 base, the J end lost 8 bases, and 12 bases lay between the germline ends. Here the CDR3 DNA reads TGCGCCAGCAGCTTGTGGCGGATTGAAGAAGCTTTCTTT. Its protein product is CASSLWRIEEAFF. The full variable domain, in which reference TRBV5-1 and TRBJ1-1 provide the parts outside the CDR3, is KAGVTQTPRYLIKTRGQQVTLSCSPISGHRSVSWYQQTPGQGLQFLFEYFSETQRNKGNFPGRFSGRQFSNSRSEMNVSTLELGDSALYLCASSLWRIEEAFFGQGTRLTVV.

The gene calls are TRBV10-3 and TRBJ2-3, with 7 bases lining up with TRBD2. Germline CDR1 is ENHRY and CDR2 is SYGVKD. The CDR3 has 15 residues. The V gene end was trimmed by 6 bases and the J gene end by 1 base; junction bases not matched to a gene: 7. CDR3 coding DNA: TGTGCCATCAGCCCGCGGGAGAGCGGCACAGATACGCAGTATTTT. Amino acids: CAISPRESGTDTQYF.

The rearrangement joins TRBV5-6 to TRBJ2-7; the match to TRBD2 covers 13 bases. Germline assignment: CDR1 SGHDT and CDR2 YYEEEE. After removal of 2 bases from V and 4 bases from J, the junction contained 9 bases not matched to a gene. This CDR3 spans 17 amino acids. CDR3 in DNA: TGTGCCAGCAGCTTCCGGACTAGCGGGAGAATTTGGTACGAGCAGTACGTC. This codes for CASSFRTSGRIWYEQYV.

CDR3: CASSLFRRTNTGELFF. CDR3 nucleotides: TGCGCCAGCAGCTTGTTTCGGAGAACGAACACCGGGGAGCTGTTTTTT. The chain couples TRBV5-1 to TRBJ2-2, with D unresolved. Germline CDR1 reads SGHRS; CDR2 reads YFSETQ. The germline V and J ends were trimmed by 1 base and 0 bases, with 10 bases remaining between them. The CDR3 spans 16 residues.

This chain connects TRBV30 to TRBJ1-4, with D possibly being TRBD1 (5 bases). Trimming shortened V by 3 bases and J by 8 bases, and 13 bases separated the two germline ends. Germline V lookup: CDR1 GTSNPN, CDR2 SVGIG (reference sequence). CDR3 size: 13 residues. The CDR3: CAWSRDGREKLFF. The CDR3, as DNA: TGTGCCTGGAGCCGGGACGGTCGGGAAAAACTGTTTTTT. Complete variable domain (other parts from reference TRBV30 and TRBJ1-4): SQTIHQWPATLVQPVGSPLSLECTVEGTSNPNLYWYRQAAGRGLQLLFYSVGIGQISSEVPQNLSASRPQDRQFILSSKKLLLSDSGFYLCAWSRDGREKLFFGSGTQLSVL.

This clone has a handful of counts. This chain uses TRBV6-6 with TRBJ1-5; D gene uncertain. Looked up from germline, CDR1 is MNHNY and CDR2 is SVGAGI (reference sequence). Trimming took off 6 bases at V and 9 bases at J, with 18 bases between the two ends. This CDR3 has 14 amino acids. As DNA, the CDR3 is TGTGCCAGCAGACCGCGGGCCTCCGGAACGCCCCAGCATTTT. This gives the protein CASRPRASGTPQHF.

In this sample, this clone turned up once. The genes are TRBV29-1 and TRBJ2-5; D call uncertain. This CDR3 is 12 amino acids long. The V and J ends lost 4 bases and 3 bases respectively, with 9 bases between them. Germline V gene lookup returns CDR1 SQVTM and CDR2 ANQGSEA. The CDR3 DNA sequence: TGCAGCGTTGGGCAGAAAAAAGAGACCCAGTACTTC. Residues: CSVGQKKETQYF.

Only one count was recorded for this clone. The gene calls are TRBV12-5 and TRBJ2-7; no clear D. The germline V and J ends were trimmed by 9 bases and 8 bases, with 17 bases remaining between them. This CDR3 is 12 amino acids long. The V gene's germline CDR1 is LGHNT and CDR2 FRNRAP. CDR3 nucleotide sequence: TGTGCTAGCCGAGCACGGACCCCCCAGCAGTACTTC. This translates into CASRARTPQQYF.

This chain connects TRBV6-6 to TRBJ2-3; D ambiguous. The V gene's germline CDR1 is MNHNY and CDR2 SVGAGI (reference sequence). The CDR3 consists of 9 residues. Trimming shortened V by 8 bases and J by 6 bases, and 3 bases separated the two germline ends. The DNA for the CDR3 is TGTGCCAGCGGCGATACGCAGTATTTT. It codes for CASGDTQYF.

The chain employs TRBV4-1 and TRBJ2-1; D possibly corresponds to TRBD2 (6 bases). The CDR3 spans 18 residues. Germline V gene data show CDR1 as MGHRA and CDR2 as YSYEKL. V was trimmed by 1 base and J by 0 bases, leaving 16 bases between them. This chain's CDR3 is CASSQGVGGDLSYNEQFF. For the CDR3, the DNA is TGCGCCAGCAGCCAAGGCGTGGGGGGAGACCTCTCCTACAATGAGCAGTTCTTC.

CDR3 sequence reads: CSVDDYRWDNEQFF. In nucleotides, the CDR3 is TGCAGCGTTGACGACTACCGCTGGGACAATGAGCAGTTCTTC. This chain connects TRBV29-1 to TRBJ2-1; tentatively, D is TRBD2 (5 bases). V was trimmed by 3 bases and J by 5 bases, leaving 14 bases between them. Germline V gene lookup returns CDR1 SQVTM and CDR2 ANQGSEA. The CDR3 is 14 amino acids.

The chain combines TRBV30 with TRBJ1-2; the D is unclear. Trimming took off 4 bases at V and 4 bases at J, with 22 bases between the two ends. The germline V gene has CDR1 GTSNPN and CDR2 SVGIG (reference sequence). The CDR3 consists of 16 residues. The CDR3 bases are TGTGCCTGGACCTTAACCTCTACAAAGGGTGGCTATGGCTACACCTTC. Its protein is CAWTLTSTKGGYGYTF.

This chain links TRBV7-3 with TRBJ2-2; 8 bases are a match to TRBD1. CDR1 and CDR2 (germline): SGHTA, FQGTGA. V lost 5 bases to trimming and J lost 6 bases; unmatched junction nucleotides: 8. This CDR3 region has 15 residues. The CDR3 DNA follows: TGTGCCAGCAGCCTCGGACAGGGCGCATCCGGGGAGCTGTTTTTT. It is translated as CASSLGQGASGELFF.

This sequence joins TRBV19 and TRBJ2-3, with 8 bases identical to TRBD1. Trimming removed 8 bases from V and 4 bases from J; junction bases left unmatched: 8. The germline V gene has CDR1 LNHDA and CDR2 SQIVND (reference sequence). This CDR3 is built from 14 residues. CDR3 loop: CASPNRGEPDTQYF. In nucleotides, the CDR3 is TGTGCCAGTCCTAACAGGGGGGAACCAGATACGCAGTATTTT.

This chain links TRBV4-1 with TRBJ1-4; 11 bases are a match to TRBD1. In germline, CDR1 is MGHRA, CDR2 YSYEKL. The CDR3 loop spans 18 amino acids. With V trimmed by 3 bases and J by 4 bases, 10 bases remained unmatched. The CDR3 bases are TGCGCCAGCAGCCATCTAGGACAGGGGGCAAGGGGTAATGAAAAACTGTTTTTT. Its translation: CASSHLGQGARGNEKLFF.

This CDR3 reads CASSPPSLAGGTGELFF. The CDR3 nucleotides are TGTGCCAGCTCACCACCGTCCCTAGCGGGAGGAACCGGGGAGCTGTTTTTT. The gene calls are TRBV18 and TRBJ2-2; 11 bases fit TRBD2. CDR3 length: 17 amino acids. The germline CDR1 and CDR2 sequences are KGHSH and LQKENI. V lost 0 bases and J lost 5; bases outside the gene matches: 5.

V usage is TRBV7-3 and J usage is TRBJ2-2; D is possibly TRBD2 (5 bases). V gave up 3 bases and J gave up 1 base, with 12 bases separating them. This CDR3 comprises 16 residues. Germline loops: CDR1 SGHTA, CDR2 FQGTGA. The CDR3 region is CASSLSLAVNTGELFF. The CDR3 DNA reads as TGTGCCAGCAGCTTGTCGCTAGCTGTGAACACCGGGGAGCTGTTTTTT.

This chain joins TRBV5-1 and TRBJ1-5; D is unclear. The V gene lost 0 bases and the J gene lost 1 base, with 2 bases spanning the gap. CDR3 length: 13 amino acids. Looked up from germline, CDR1 is SGHRS and CDR2 is YFSETQ. The CDR3 region is CASSLVSNQPQHF. The CDR3 region has the DNA TGCGCCAGCAGCTTGGTAAGCAATCAGCCCCAGCATTTT. Looking up the rest from reference TRBV5-1 and TRBJ1-5 gives the full variable domain: KAGVTQTPRYLIKTRGQQVTLSCSPISGHRSVSWYQQTPGQGLQFLFEYFSETQRNKGNFPGRFSGRQFSNSRSEMNVSTLELGDSALYLCASSLVSNQPQHFGDGTRLSIL.